These T cell receptor beta chains were read from a single sample in a study of cytomegalovirus exposure and HLA in healthy donors. Assay used: immunoSEQ multiplex PCR; TCRdb lists only in-frame clones, some missing. The table shows about 110,000 clones, with 75% to 80% occurring only once. Sequencing was done on a sample of PBMCs. The receptors stem from a woman aged 30 to 39 in good health and CMV-seronegative. Both conserved end residues are part of each CDR3. The order of the fields is D gene, CDR3 length, clone size, J gene, V gene, CDR3 protein, CDR3 DNA. D genes are given only for firm matches. Only some rows state a clone size, as once, few, many or a class for expanded clones.

D: TRBD1
length: 15
size: -
J: TRBJ2-7
V: TRBV9
CDR3: CASSEGPTGDYEQYF
DNA: TGTGCCAGCAGCGAGGGTCCGACAGGGGACTACGAGCAGTACTTC

D: -
length: 13
size: -
J: TRBJ2-7
V: TRBV18
CDR3: CASSRSEAPIQYF
DNA: TGTGCCAGCTCACGATCCGAGGCACCGATTCAGTACTTC

D: -
length: 14
size: -
J: TRBJ1-1
V: TRBV9
CDR3: CASSVYQGPTEAFF
DNA: TGTGCCAGCAGCGTTTACCAGGGCCCGACTGAAGCTTTCTTT

D: TRBD1
length: 15
size: -
J: TRBJ1-5
V: TRBV19
CDR3: CASSIGQGGNQPQHF
DNA: TGTGCCAGTAGTATTGGACAGGGAGGGAATCAGCCCCAGCATTTT

D: TRBD2
length: 15
size: once
J: TRBJ2-1
V: TRBV28
CDR3: CASSLLVSGRHEQFF
DNA: TGTGCCAGCAGTTTACTGGTCAGCGGGAGGCATGAGCAGTTCTTC

D: -
length: 14
size: -
J: TRBJ1-1
V: TRBV5-4
CDR3: CASSPAVLNTEAFF
DNA: TGTGCCAGCAGCCCTGCGGTTCTGAACACTGAAGCTTTCTTT

D: -
length: 14
size: -
J: TRBJ1-6
V: TRBV9
CDR3: CASSEGGSGSPLHF
DNA: TGTGCCAGCAGTGAAGGAGGGTCGGGATCACCCCTCCACTTT

D: -
length: 15
size: -
J: TRBJ2-4
V: TRBV11-3
CDR3: CASSLSVTAGEVQYF
DNA: TGTGCCAGCAGCCTAAGTGTGACCGCGGGTGAGGTTCAGTACTTC

D: TRBD1
length: 14
size: -
J: TRBJ1-2
V: TRBV5-1
CDR3: CASRVGTGGSGYTF
DNA: TGCGCCAGCAGGGTTGGGACAGGGGGAAGTGGCTACACCTTC

D: -
length: 15
size: -
J: TRBJ1-5
V: TRBV28
CDR3: CASSLEEPSNQPQHF
DNA: TGTGCCAGCAGTTTAGAGGAGCCCAGCAATCAGCCCCAGCATTTT

D: -
length: 13
size: -
J: TRBJ2-7
V: TRBV5-1
CDR3: CASSFRERYEQYF
DNA: TGCGCCAGCAGCTTCCGGGAGCGCTACGAGCAGTACTTC

D: -
length: 15
size: -
J: TRBJ1-6
V: TRBV5-6
CDR3: CASSLVADRGSPLHF
DNA: TGTGCCAGCAGCTTGGTGGCGGACAGAGGGTCACCCCTCCACTTT

D: -
length: 15
size: -
J: TRBJ2-2
V: TRBV10-3
CDR3: CAISEGAGGTGELFF
DNA: TGTGCCATCAGTGAGGGGGCAGGGGGGACCGGGGAGCTGTTTTTT

D: TRBD1
length: 15
size: -
J: TRBJ2-2
V: TRBV25-1
CDR3: CASSSGGTYTGELFF
DNA: TGTGCCAGCAGTTCAGGGGGCACTTACACCGGGGAGCTGTTTTTT

D: TRBD1
length: 15
size: -
J: TRBJ1-1
V: TRBV28
CDR3: CASKGWGQGRTEAFF
DNA: TGTGCCAGCAAGGGTTGGGGACAGGGTAGGACTGAAGCTTTCTTT

D: -
length: 18
size: -
J: TRBJ2-4
V: TRBV7-9
CDR3: CASSLADGGGLAKNIQYF
DNA: TGTGCCAGCAGCTTAGCCGATGGGGGCGGGCTAGCCAAAAACATTCAGTACTTC

D: TRBD1
length: 16
size: few
J: TRBJ1-5
V: TRBV25-1
CDR3: CASSGSRQGGNQPQHF
DNA: TGTGCCAGCAGTGGCTCCCGACAGGGCGGCAATCAGCCCCAGCATTTT

D: -
length: 14
size: few
J: TRBJ2-4
V: TRBV30
CDR3: CAWRSPGGLGIQYF
DNA: TGTGCCTGGAGGTCCCCCGGTGGGCTTGGCATTCAGTACTTC

D: TRBD1
length: 15
size: -
J: TRBJ2-1
V: TRBV7-2
CDR3: CASSVQGIGYNEQFF
DNA: TGTGCCAGCAGCGTACAGGGGATAGGGTACAATGAGCAGTTCTTC

D: TRBD2
length: 15
size: -
J: TRBJ2-5
V: TRBV30
CDR3: CAWSVLAGGAETQYF
DNA: TGTGCCTGGAGTGTACTCGCGGGGGGGGCAGAGACCCAGTACTTC

D: -
length: 12
size: few
J: TRBJ1-2
V: TRBV30
CDR3: CAWSARDYGYTF
DNA: TGTGCCTGGAGTGCCAGGGACTATGGCTACACCTTC

D: TRBD2
length: 18
size: -
J: TRBJ2-7
V: TRBV5-4
CDR3: CASSSLPPGTSVYYEQYF
DNA: TGTGCCAGCAGCTCCCTTCCCCCCGGGACTAGCGTTTACTACGAGCAGTACTTC